This is a list of T cell receptor beta chains from one sample in a study of response to subunit inactivated influenza vaccine. TCRdb reanalysed the RT-PCR reads using MiXCR and keeps one entry per CDR3 protein. Of more than 450,000 distinct CDR3 sequences in the sample, approximately 12% were seen once. This specimen consisted of PBMCs from blood, obtained on the day of vaccination. These receptors were obtained from a man in his forties or fifties who received an inactivated influenza vaccine. The CDR3 runs from the conserved cysteine through the conserved F or W. Fields, in order: clone size, D gene, V gene, J gene, CDR3 protein, CDR3 DNA. D genes are given only for firm matches. Not every row has a clone size; where given, it reads once, few, many or a size class.

many,TRBD2,TRBV7-9,TRBJ2-1,CASSASGGGYEQFF,TGTGCCAGCAGCGCTAGCGGGGGAGGATATGAGCAGTTCTTC
many,TRBD2,TRBV25-1,TRBJ2-5,CASSDASGRAETQYF,TGTGCCAGCAGTGATGCGAGCGGGAGAGCGGAGACCCAGTACTTC
-,-,TRBV7-2,TRBJ2-3,CASSLVPSGSPQDTQYF,TGTGCCAGCAGCTTAGTCCCCAGCGGGTCGCCCCAAGATACGCAGTATTTT
-,TRBD2,TRBV5-1,TRBJ2-1,CASSYRTSGSYNEQFF,TGCGCCAGCAGCTATAGGACTAGCGGGAGTTACAATGAGCAGTTCTTC
-,-,TRBV4-2,TRBJ1-4,CASSQEPGAGEKLFF,TGTGCCAGCAGCCAAGAACCAGGGGCGGGGGAAAAACTGTTTTTT
-,TRBD1,TRBV29-1,TRBJ1-2,CSVEIQGAWGYTF,TGCAGCGTAGAGATTCAGGGGGCATGGGGCTACACCTTC
many,-,TRBV5-5,TRBJ2-4,CASSLQGSGAKNIQYF,TGTGCCAGCAGCTTGCAAGGGAGTGGGGCCAAAAACATTCAGTACTTC
-,-,TRBV24-1,TRBJ2-1,CATSAPGYNEQFF,TGTGCCACCAGTGCCCCTGGCTACAATGAGCAGTTCTTC
-,TRBD1,TRBV7-2,TRBJ1-4,CASSLESTGGRKKLFF,TGTGCCAGCAGCTTGGAATCGACAGGGGGACGTAAAAAACTGTTTTTT
few,-,TRBV6-1,TRBJ1-3,CAGREGFSGNTIYF,TGTGCCGGCCGGGAGGGCTTCTCTGGAAACACCATATATTTT
many,-,TRBV7-2,TRBJ2-1,CASSLGRREFF,TGTGCCAGCAGCTTAGGGCGTCGGGAGTTCTTC
many,TRBD1,TRBV7-2,TRBJ2-1,CASSPRDSDTDEQFF,TGTGCCAGCAGCCCCCGGGACAGCGATACGGATGAGCAGTTCTTC
-,-,TRBV6-2/TRBV6-3,TRBJ2-7,CASSLAQTGGGIYEQYF,TGTGCCAGCAGTTTGGCCCAAACAGGTGGGGGTATCTACGAGCAGTACTTC
few,-,TRBV20-1,TRBJ1-1,CSVSGNTEAFF,TGCAGTGTTTCGGGGAACACTGAAGCTTTCTTT
-,-,TRBV6-2/TRBV6-3,TRBJ2-1,CASSRGQGLSYNEQFF,TGTGCCAGCAGTAGGGGCCAGGGCTTGTCCTACAATGAGCAGTTCTTC
few,-,TRBV4-3,TRBJ2-1,CASSQRGYNEQFF,TGCGCCAGCAGCCAACGGGGGTACAATGAGCAGTTCTTC
few,TRBD2,TRBV4-2,TRBJ2-7,CASSQDLPGLAAYEQYF,TGTGCCAGCAGCCAAGATCTTCCGGGACTAGCGGCCTACGAGCAGTACTTC
-,TRBD1,TRBV5-1,TRBJ1-3,CASSVQGQGVGNTIYF,TGCGCCAGCAGCGTGCAGGGACAGGGGGTTGGAAACACCATATATTTT
-,-,TRBV5-8,TRBJ1-5,CASSLERRQPQHF,TGTGCCAGCAGCTTGGAGCGTCGGCAGCCCCAGCATTTT
few,-,TRBV28,TRBJ2-2,CASSFPTGRDTGELFF,TGTGCCAGCAGTTTTCCGACAGGGAGGGACACCGGGGAGCTGTTTTTT
many,-,TRBV12-3/TRBV12-4,TRBJ2-7,CASSLAGVNEQYF,TGTGCCAGCAGTTTAGCGGGAGTCAACGAGCAGTACTTC
few,-,TRBV20-1,TRBJ2-1,CSARGGRRYYNEQFF,TGCAGTGCTAGAGGGGGCAGGAGATATTACAATGAGCAGTTCTTC
many,-,TRBV5-6,TRBJ2-1,CASSFGGFGSYNEQFF,TGTGCCAGCAGCTTCGGGGGTTTCGGTTCCTACAATGAGCAGTTCTTC
-,-,TRBV6-5,TRBJ2-5,CASSYEGLKTQYF,TGTGCCAGCAGTTACGAGGGGCTGAAGACCCAGTACTTC
once,-,TRBV7-2,TRBJ2-3,CASSLGREAGTQYF,TGTGCCAGCAGCTTAGGGCGAGAAGCGGGTACGCAGTATTTT
-,TRBD1,TRBV7-9,TRBJ2-3,CASSWTGGMDTQYF,TGTGCCAGCAGCTGGACAGGGGGTATGGATACGCAGTATTTT
-,-,TRBV28,TRBJ2-3,CASSPPAKTSGGTDTQYF,TGTGCCAGCAGTCCTCCCGCTAAGACTTCGGGGGGCACAGATACGCAGTATTTT